The present TCR beta chain was sequenced within a study of cytomegalovirus exposure and HLA in healthy donors. On the study more broadly: An analysis done earlier identified more than 100 million unique TCR beta sequences from around 180 million T cells.

The PCR employed 60 Vbeta primers together with 13 Jbeta primers. Sequenced by immunoSEQ multiplex PCR; TCRdb stores in-frame clones only, minus some. The profile shows roughly 180,000 clones, roughly 84% of them singletons. V lost 4 bases and J lost 9; bases outside the gene matches: 6. This CDR3 contains 14 residues. Germline V CDR1 and CDR2: SGHTS, YDEGEE. This chain joins TRBV5-8 and TRBJ2-3; 12 bases match TRBD2. The sequencing sample was made of PBMCs. This receptor was taken from a man aged 30-40 years in good health and CMV-seronegative. The CDR3: CASSPRLAGDTQYF. In DNA, the CDR3 is TGTGCCAGCAGCCCTAGACTAGCGGGAGACACGCAGTATTTT. Full variable domain (rest looked up from reference TRBV5-8 and TRBJ2-3): EAGVTQSPTHLIKTRGQQATLRCSPISGHTSVYWYQQALGLGLQFLLWYDEGEERNRGNFPPRFSGRQFPNYSSELNVNALELEDSALYLCASSPRLAGDTQYFGPGTRLTVL.